This is a list of T cell receptor beta chains from one sample in a study of control samples from healthy donors and cancer patients. Here immunoSEQ multiplex PCR was the method, and the copy in TCRdb shows in-frame clones only, minus some. The repertoire holds approximately 190,000 clones, with roughly nine tenths as singletons. The sample taken for sequencing was blood. These receptors were obtained from a man aged 25 to 40 in good health. The CDR3 runs from the conserved cysteine through the conserved F or W. D genes are given only for firm matches. Size is stated for part of the rows, as once, few or many counts, or as a class when the clone is expanded.

TRBJ1-5,.,.,TRBV19,CASSEGINQPQHF,TGTGCCAGTAGTGAGGGAATCAATCAGCCCCAGCATTTT
TRBJ1-3,.,.,TRBV30,CAWRFRGGNTIYF,TGTGCCTGGAGGTTCAGAGGAGGAAACACCATATATTTT
TRBJ2-3,.,.,TRBV4-1,CASSPTGPSTDTQYF,TGCGCCAGCAGCCCCACAGGGCCCAGCACAGATACGCAGTATTTT
TRBJ1-2,.,.,TRBV9,CASSVAKGRGNGYTF,TGTGCCAGCAGCGTAGCTAAAGGGCGGGGGAATGGCTACACCTTC
TRBJ1-2,.,.,TRBV6-1,CASSEGDFRGGYTF,TGTGCCAGCAGTGAAGGGGATTTCAGAGGTGGCTACACCTTC
TRBJ2-7,.,.,TRBV18,CASSPGLQSYEQYF,TGTGCCAGCTCACCTGGGCTCCAAAGCTACGAGCAGTACTTC
TRBJ2-2,.,TRBD2,TRBV7-7,CASSDGTSRTGELFF,TGTGCCAGCAGCGACGGGACTAGCAGAACCGGGGAGCTGTTTTTT
TRBJ2-3,.,.,TRBV7-9,CASSVRGPDTQYF,TGTGCCAGCAGCGTCCGAGGACCAGATACGCAGTATTTT
TRBJ2-2,once,.,TRBV9,CASSAGRLGMNTGELFF,TGTGCCAGCAGCGCAGGTCGTTTGGGGATGAACACCGGGGAGCTGTTTTTT
TRBJ1-2,few,.,TRBV10-2,CASSETGSGYGYTF,TGCGCCAGCAGTGAGACTGGCTCAGGGTATGGCTACACCTTC
TRBJ2-5,.,TRBD2,TRBV7-2,CASSLGLAGQETQYF,TGTGCCAGCAGCCTCGGACTAGCGGGACAAGAGACCCAGTACTTC
TRBJ2-7,.,.,TRBV6-5,CASSYDTGGEQYF,TGTGCCAGCAGTTACGACACTGGGGGCGAGCAGTACTTC
TRBJ1-4,.,.,TRBV29-1,CSVVATNEKLFF,TGCAGCGTTGTCGCAACTAATGAAAAACTGTTTTTT
TRBJ1-5,once,.,TRBV6-1,CASSELFGSNQPQHF,TGTGCCAGCAGTGAGTTATTCGGTAGCAATCAGCCCCAGCATTTT
TRBJ2-7,.,TRBD2,TRBV7-8,CASSLVRFRAGGYEQYF,TGTGCCAGCAGCTTAGTAAGATTCCGAGCGGGGGGGTACGAGCAGTACTTC
TRBJ2-3,.,.,TRBV29-1,CSVARTDSDTQYF,TGCAGCGTTGCCCGAACCGACAGCGATACGCAGTATTTT
TRBJ2-1,few,TRBD2,TRBV2,CAGTSVSYNEQFF,TGTGCCGGAACTAGCGTTTCCTACAATGAGCAGTTCTTC
TRBJ2-7,.,.,TRBV15,CATSRDRRIGTAYEQYF,TGTGCCACCAGCAGAGATCGGCGTATAGGGACTGCCTACGAGCAGTACTTC
TRBJ2-7,.,.,TRBV5-5,CASSPGGYEQYF,TGTGCCAGCAGCCCAGGCGGCTACGAGCAGTACTTC
TRBJ2-7,.,TRBD1,TRBV30,CAWSATTGEQYF,TGTGCCTGGAGTGCGACGACAGGGGAGCAGTACTTC
TRBJ1-2,once,.,TRBV2,CASSGEANYGYTF,TGTGCCAGCAGTGGTGAGGCTAACTATGGCTACACCTTC
TRBJ1-6,few,.,TRBV9,CASSSHLGKDSPLHF,TGTGCCAGCAGCTCCCACCTGGGGAAAGATTCACCCCTCCACTTT
TRBJ2-1,.,.,TRBV7-9,CASSSQGRRVQFF,TGTGCCAGCAGCTCCCAGGGCCGGCGCGTGCAGTTCTTC
TRBJ1-2,.,.,TRBV5-6,CASSVGRTARGYTF,TGTGCCAGCAGCGTAGGACGGACCGCTAGGGGCTACACCTTC
TRBJ1-6,.,.,TRBV18,CASSRTDPNSPLHF,TGTGCCAGCTCCAGGACAGACCCCAATTCACCCCTCCACTTT
TRBJ1-6,.,.,TRBV28,CASRLVGLNSPLHF,TGTGCCAGCAGATTGGTAGGCCTTAATTCACCCCTCCACTTT
TRBJ1-1,.,.,TRBV15,CATSRGGAQNTEAFF,TGTGCCACCAGCAGGGGAGGGGCCCAGAACACTGAAGCTTTCTTT
TRBJ2-7,.,TRBD1,TRBV27,CASSLGWTGEYYEQYF,TGTGCCAGCAGTTTAGGGTGGACAGGGGAGTACTACGAGCAGTACTTC
TRBJ1-2,.,TRBD1,TRBV6-4,CASSDDRGTGYTF,TGTGCCAGCAGTGACGACAGGGGGACTGGCTACACCTTC
TRBJ1-6,.,.,TRBV5-1,CASSRAGTGGPPLHF,TGCGCCAGCAGCCGGGCCGGGACCGGGGGTCCACCCCTCCACTTT
TRBJ2-7,.,TRBD2,TRBV15,CATSPGTSGGGYEQYF,TGTGCCACCAGCCCCGGGACTAGCGGGGGGGGGTACGAGCAGTACTTC
TRBJ1-6,.,.,TRBV27,CASSLSGRVTSPLHF,TGTGCCAGCAGTTTATCGGGCAGGGTGACTTCACCCCTCCACTTT
TRBJ1-1,.,TRBD1,TRBV29-1,CSVEVGTGLGAFF,TGCAGCGTTGAAGTGGGGACAGGGTTGGGAGCTTTCTTT
TRBJ2-4,.,TRBD2,TRBV4-1,CASSQVGGRDIQYF,TGCGCCAGCAGCCAAGTAGGTGGGAGGGACATTCAGTACTTC
TRBJ1-1,once,.,TRBV29-1,CSVGEGDTEAFF,TGCAGCGTTGGCGAGGGTGATACTGAAGCTTTCTTT
TRBJ1-6,.,.,TRBV5-1,CASSLLTGTTNNSPLHF,TGCGCCAGCAGCTTGTTAACCGGGACCACCAATAATTCACCCCTCCACTTT
TRBJ2-7,.,.,TRBV6-5,CASRTRGGSNEQYF,TGTGCCAGCAGGACCAGGGGTGGTTCAAACGAGCAGTACTTC
TRBJ1-3,.,.,TRBV9,CASSAGVAGNTIYF,TGTGCCAGCAGCGCAGGGGTAGCGGGAAACACCATATATTTT
TRBJ1-2,.,TRBD1,TRBV19,CASRGTGSNYGYTF,TGTGCCAGTAGGGGGACAGGGTCTAACTATGGCTACACCTTC
TRBJ2-1,.,.,TRBV7-3,CASSLNPQDKNEQFF,TGTGCCAGCAGCTTAAACCCACAAGACAAGAATGAGCAGTTCTTC
TRBJ1-1,.,TRBD1,TRBV19,CASRRQGGTEAFF,TGTGCCAGTAGGCGACAGGGCGGCACTGAAGCTTTCTTT
TRBJ2-7,once,.,TRBV7-9,CASTLLGGETYEQYF,TGTGCCAGCACCCTACTAGGTGGGGAAACCTACGAGCAGTACTTC
TRBJ2-7,once,TRBD1,TRBV5-1,CASSFLRQGGTYEQYF,TGCGCCAGCAGCTTTCTTCGACAGGGGGGCACCTACGAGCAGTACTTC
TRBJ1-5,.,TRBD1,TRBV6-5,CASIGGTGGNQPQHF,TGTGCCAGCATCGGGGGGACAGGGGGGAATCAGCCCCAGCATTTT
TRBJ1-2,.,.,TRBV5-8,CASSLVGGTYGYTF,TGTGCCAGCAGCTTGGTCGGGGGGACGTATGGCTACACCTTC
TRBJ2-3,.,.,TRBV5-8,CASSRGQPGLKDTQYF,TGTGCCAGCAGCCGCGGACAGCCGGGGCTAAAAGATACGCAGTATTTT
TRBJ2-1,.,TRBD1,TRBV6-5,CAGCKGAPRYEQFF,TGTGCCGGATGCAAGGGGGCGCCCCGGTATGAGCAGTTCTTC